A selection of T cell receptor beta chains follows, all from one sample in a study of Graves' ophthalmopathy and Graves' hyperthyroidism. Each CDR3 protein gets one entry after TCRdb re-called the multiplex PCR reads with MiXCR. Among around 670,000 distinct CDR3 sequences listed, about 44% were seen once. Input material: peripheral blood. These receptor sequences come from an adult man with Graves' ophthalmopathy. Both conserved end residues are part of each CDR3. A D gene is named only where the DNA matches it firmly. Part of the rows lack a size; the others show once, few, many or a class for expanded clones.

size,V,J,D,CDR3,DNA
-,TRBV2,TRBJ2-5,TRBD2,CASSELAGGGQETQYF,TGTGCCAGCAGTGAATTAGCGGGGGGGGGGCAAGAGACCCAGTACTTC
many,TRBV29-1,TRBJ1-4,-,CSGYDSRNEKLFF,TGCAGCGGATACGACAGCCGTAATGAAAAACTGTTTTTT
few,TRBV20-1,TRBJ2-7,TRBD2,CSASPGLAGVNEQYF,TGCAGTGCCAGCCCCGGACTAGCGGGAGTTAACGAGCAGTACTTC
-,TRBV25-1,TRBJ1-2,TRBD1,CASVGVQGWDGYTF,TGTGCCAGCGTTGGCGTACAGGGGTGGGATGGCTACACCTTC
many,TRBV9,TRBJ1-3,-,CASSPKGNSGNTIYF,TGTGCCAGCAGCCCGAAGGGCAACTCTGGAAACACCATATATTTT
many,TRBV19,TRBJ2-7,-,CASSTKDSFSYEQYF,TGTGCCAGTAGTACCAAGGACAGCTTCTCCTACGAGCAGTACTTC
-,TRBV9,TRBJ2-5,-,CASSPVGLQSRETQYF,TGTGCCAGCAGCCCCGTAGGGTTGCAATCTCGAGAGACCCAGTACTTC
-,TRBV3-1,TRBJ2-5,-,CASSQGPSGAGETQYF,TGTGCCAGCAGCCAGGGGCCTTCGGGGGCGGGAGAGACCCAGTACTTC
many,TRBV24-1,TRBJ1-2,TRBD1,CATSVSPTGGTVTNYGYTF,TGTGCCACCAGTGTCTCCCCCACCGGCGGGACAGTGACTAACTATGGCTACACCTTC
-,TRBV10-3,TRBJ2-5,-,CAIMQGGEETQYF,TGTGCCATCATGCAGGGGGGGGAAGAGACCCAGTACTTC
-,TRBV4-1,TRBJ1-5,-,CASSQGLNSNQPQHF,TGCGCCAGCAGCCAAGGCCTCAATAGCAATCAGCCCCAGCATTTT
-,TRBV25-1,TRBJ2-2,-,CASSQEPGGLANTGELFF,TGTGCCAGCAGCCAAGAGCCAGGGGGGCTAGCGAACACCGGGGAGCTGTTTTTT
once,TRBV24-1,TRBJ1-5,-,CATSDPGQGRNQPQHF,TGTGCCACCAGTGACCCAGGTCAAGGGCGTAATCAGCCCCAGCATTTT
-,TRBV2,TRBJ2-7,TRBD1,CANVLKDGTARAYEQYF,TGTGCCAACGTCTTAAAGGACGGGACAGCCCGGGCCTACGAGCAGTACTTC
few,TRBV10-3,TRBJ1-3,-,CASSENGGTGNTIYF,TGTGCCAGCAGTGAAAACGGGGGAACTGGAAACACCATATATTTT
few,TRBV4-3,TRBJ2-7,TRBD2,CASSLLGGLSSYEQYF,TGCGCCAGCAGCCTTCTGGGAGGGCTGAGCTCCTACGAGCAGTACTTC
-,TRBV7-9,TRBJ2-5,TRBD1,CASSQGTAETQYF,TGTGCCAGCAGCCAAGGGACAGCAGAGACCCAGTACTTC
many,TRBV24-1,TRBJ2-5,TRBD1,CATSEITGEFQETQYF,TGTGCCACCAGTGAGATCACAGGGGAGTTCCAAGAGACCCAGTACTTC
-,TRBV7-9,TRBJ1-3,TRBD1,CASRGQGTYDGNTIYF,TGTGCCAGCCGAGGACAGGGGACCTACGATGGAAACACCATATATTTT
many,TRBV10-3,TRBJ1-2,-,CAISESEYGYTF,TGTGCCATCAGTGAATCGGAGTATGGCTACACCTTC
many,TRBV11-2,TRBJ2-5,-,CASSWGGREQETQYF,TGTGCCAGCAGCTGGGGGGGCAGGGAGCAAGAGACCCAGTACTTC
-,TRBV19,TRBJ2-7,-,CASSEMSSYEQYF,TGTGCCAGCTCGGAGATGAGCTCCTACGAGCAGTACTTC
-,TRBV6-2/TRBV6-3,TRBJ1-5,-,CASSLSVGSNQPQHF,TGTGCCAGCAGTCTATCAGTGGGGAGCAATCAGCCCCAGCATTTT
-,TRBV25-1,TRBJ1-2,TRBD1,CASSSRDRVPGGYTF,TGTGCCAGCTCATCCCGGGACAGGGTACCGGGTGGCTACACCTTC
-,TRBV9,TRBJ2-7,-,CASSVAQAFDEQYF,TGTGCCAGCAGCGTAGCACAGGCCTTCGACGAGCAGTACTTC
-,TRBV10-3,TRBJ2-7,-,CASSESYLGPQGEQYF,TGTGCCAGCAGTGAATCCTACTTGGGTCCTCAGGGCGAGCAGTACTTC
-,TRBV24-1,TRBJ1-5,TRBD1,CATSDSSTGTGKASDQPQHF,TGTGCCACCAGTGACTCATCCACCGGGACAGGGAAGGCGTCAGATCAGCCCCAGCATTTT
few,TRBV29-1,TRBJ1-2,TRBD1,CSVEDRGHGYTF,TGCAGCGTTGAGGACAGGGGGCATGGCTACACCTTC
-,TRBV15,TRBJ2-5,-,CATSSQDDRGLKTQYF,TGTGCCACCAGCAGCCAAGATGACCGGGGATTAAAGACCCAGTACTTC
many,TRBV7-9,TRBJ1-1,-,CASSRTVNTEAFF,TGTGCCAGCAGTAGGACTGTGAACACTGAAGCTTTCTTT
-,TRBV20-1,TRBJ1-2,-,CSARATGVGYGYTF,TGCAGTGCTAGGGCAACGGGAGTCGGCTATGGCTACACCTTC
-,TRBV2,TRBJ1-5,TRBD1,CASRGQGDGNQPQHF,TGTGCCAGCCGCGGACAGGGGGATGGCAATCAGCCCCAGCATTTT
few,TRBV12-3/TRBV12-4,TRBJ1-6,-,CASSFGGAHSPLHF,TGTGCCAGCAGTTTCGGAGGGGCGCACTCACCCCTCCACTTT
-,TRBV29-1,TRBJ1-4,-,CSGAGGIEEKLFF,TGCAGCGGGGCCGGGGGGATCGAAGAAAAACTGTTTTTT
-,TRBV2,TRBJ1-6,-,CASTLTGFSTSPLHF,TGTGCCAGCACCCTTACAGGGTTTTCGACTTCACCCCTCCACTTT
-,TRBV2,TRBJ2-5,TRBD1,CASDDRVKGETQYF,TGTGCCAGCGATGACAGGGTAAAGGGGGAGACCCAGTACTTC
few,TRBV9,TRBJ1-6,-,CASSQVGAVNSPLHF,TGCGCCAGCAGCCAAGTCGGGGCGGTCAATTCACCCCTCCACTTT
many,TRBV5-1,TRBJ1-2,TRBD1,CASSPLRQGPHYGYTF,TGCGCCAGCAGCCCGTTGAGACAGGGCCCTCACTATGGCTACACCTTC
-,TRBV29-1,TRBJ2-5,TRBD1,CSVELPRTGNVQETQYF,TGCAGCGTTGAATTACCGCGGACAGGAAACGTCCAAGAGACCCAGTACTTC
few,TRBV7-9,TRBJ2-6,TRBD1,CASSTTGVGANVLTF,TGTGCCAGCAGCACCACAGGGGTTGGGGCCAACGTCCTGACTTTC
-,TRBV5-6,TRBJ1-1,TRBD1,CASSLFVTGGTEAFF,TGTGCCAGCAGCTTGTTCGTAACAGGGGGGACTGAAGCTTTCTTT
few,TRBV29-1,TRBJ2-2,-,CSVVGFNSGVYTGELFF,TGCAGCGTTGTGGGGTTTAATTCGGGGGTCTATACCGGGGAGCTGTTTTTT
-,TRBV7-9,TRBJ2-5,TRBD2,CASSLAQGGRSETQYF,TGTGCCAGCAGCTTAGCCCAGGGCGGGAGGTCAGAGACCCAGTACTTC
many,TRBV19,TRBJ2-7,TRBD1,CASSPGQGFSYEQYF,TGTGCCAGTAGCCCTGGACAGGGGTTCTCCTACGAGCAGTACTTC
few,TRBV11-2,TRBJ2-7,TRBD1,CASSGSGQGYEQYF,TGTGCCAGCAGCGGCTCGGGACAGGGATACGAGCAGTACTTC
many,TRBV7-8,TRBJ2-2,-,CASSLGSSHTGELFF,TGTGCCAGCAGCTTAGGGTCCTCCCACACCGGGGAGCTGTTTTTT
many,TRBV29-1,TRBJ2-5,TRBD1,CSVVPGGMRETQYF,TGCAGCGTTGTCCCAGGGGGCATGAGAGAGACCCAGTACTTC
many,TRBV7-6,TRBJ2-7,TRBD1,CASSHGTGAYEQYF,TGTGCCAGCAGTCACGGGACAGGGGCCTACGAGCAGTACTTC
once,TRBV6-5,TRBJ2-5,-,CASSYSSGSGQETQYF,TGTGCCAGCAGTTACTCGTCCGGCTCGGGGCAAGAGACCCAGTACTTC
many,TRBV9,TRBJ1-4,-,CASSVEAGRGEKLFF,TGTGCCAGCAGCGTAGAGGCCGGGCGGGGTGAAAAACTGTTTTTT
-,TRBV10-2,TRBJ2-5,-,CASSDRGKGQETQYF,TGCGCCAGCAGTGATCGGGGGAAGGGGCAAGAGACCCAGTACTTC
-,TRBV20-1,TRBJ2-5,-,CSAREGPQETQYF,TGCAGTGCTAGAGAGGGACCGCAAGAGACTCAGTACTTC
-,TRBV7-9,TRBJ2-7,-,CASSATVGSREQYF,TGTGCCAGCAGCGCCACGGTAGGTTCGAGGGAGCAGTACTTC
many,TRBV12-3/TRBV12-4,TRBJ2-5,TRBD1,CASSLGDSNEETQYF,TGTGCCAGCAGTTTAGGGGACAGCAATGAAGAGACCCAGTACTTC